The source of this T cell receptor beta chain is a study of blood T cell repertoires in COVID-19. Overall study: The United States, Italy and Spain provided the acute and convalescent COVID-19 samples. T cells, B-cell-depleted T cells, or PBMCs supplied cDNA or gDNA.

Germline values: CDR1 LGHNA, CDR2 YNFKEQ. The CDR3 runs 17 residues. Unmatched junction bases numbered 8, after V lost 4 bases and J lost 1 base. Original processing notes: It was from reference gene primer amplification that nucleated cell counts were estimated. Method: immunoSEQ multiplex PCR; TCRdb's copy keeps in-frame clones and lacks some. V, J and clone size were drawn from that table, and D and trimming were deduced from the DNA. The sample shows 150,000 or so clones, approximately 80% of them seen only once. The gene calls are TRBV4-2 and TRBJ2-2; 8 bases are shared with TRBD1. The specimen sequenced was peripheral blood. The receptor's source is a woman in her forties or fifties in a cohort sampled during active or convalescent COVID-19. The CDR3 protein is CASSRTGQAMNTGELFF. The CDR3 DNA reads TGTGCCAGCAGCCGTACGGGACAGGCGATGAACACCGGGGAGCTGTTTTTT.